Sequencing of this TCR beta chain was carried out in a study of T cells after yellow fever vaccination. TCRdb called the 5' RACE reads again in MiXCR, with one record for every CDR3 protein. Here the sample spans 200,000 to 300,000 distinct CDR3 sequences, more than 6.5% being singletons. Trimming shortened V by 3 bases and J by 0 bases, and 17 bases separated the two germline ends. CDR1 is LNHNV and CDR2 is YYDKDF in the germline V gene (reference sequence). The CDR3 contains 18 residues. The receptor was isolated from a young man who received the YFV17D yellow fever vaccine. This sample comprised CD4+ T cells sorted from PBMCs, obtained on the day of the yellow fever booster vaccination. V usage is TRBV15 and J usage is TRBJ1-4, with unresolved D. Here the CDR3 DNA reads TGTGCCACCAGCAGCGATCTCCTAGCCGCTGCAACTAATGAAAAACTGTTTTTT. This gives the protein CATSSDLLAAATNEKLFF.